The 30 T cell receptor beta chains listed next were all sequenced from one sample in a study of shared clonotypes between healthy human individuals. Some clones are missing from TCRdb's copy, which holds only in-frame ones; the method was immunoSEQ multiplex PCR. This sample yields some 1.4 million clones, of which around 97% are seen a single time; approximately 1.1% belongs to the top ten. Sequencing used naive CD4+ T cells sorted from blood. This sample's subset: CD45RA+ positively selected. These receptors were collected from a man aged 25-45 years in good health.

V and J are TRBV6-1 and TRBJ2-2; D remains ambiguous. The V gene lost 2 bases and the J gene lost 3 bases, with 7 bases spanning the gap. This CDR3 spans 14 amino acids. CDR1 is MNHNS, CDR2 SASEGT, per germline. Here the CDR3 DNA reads TGTGCCAGCAGTGAACTACTTTACACCGGGGAGCTGTTTTTT. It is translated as CASSELLYTGELFF.

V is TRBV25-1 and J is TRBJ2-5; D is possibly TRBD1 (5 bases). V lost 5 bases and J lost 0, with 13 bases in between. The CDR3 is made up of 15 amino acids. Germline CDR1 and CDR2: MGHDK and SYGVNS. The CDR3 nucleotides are TGTGCCAGCAGTAAGGGGCAAGCGTACCAAGAGACCCAGTACTTC. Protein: CASSKGQAYQETQYF. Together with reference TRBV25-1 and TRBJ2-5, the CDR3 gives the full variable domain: EADIYQTPRYLVIGTGKKITLECSQTMGHDKMYWYQQDPGMELHLIHYSYGVNSTEKGDLSSESTVSRIRTEHFPLTLESARPSHTSQYLCASSKGQAYQETQYFGPGTRLLVL.

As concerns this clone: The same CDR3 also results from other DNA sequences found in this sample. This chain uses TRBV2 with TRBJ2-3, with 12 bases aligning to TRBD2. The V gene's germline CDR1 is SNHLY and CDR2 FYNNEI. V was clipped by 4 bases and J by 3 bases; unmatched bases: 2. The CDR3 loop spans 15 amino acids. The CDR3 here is CASSALAGGTDTQYF. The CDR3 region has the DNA TGTGCCAGCAGTGCACTAGCGGGAGGAACAGATACGCAGTATTTT.

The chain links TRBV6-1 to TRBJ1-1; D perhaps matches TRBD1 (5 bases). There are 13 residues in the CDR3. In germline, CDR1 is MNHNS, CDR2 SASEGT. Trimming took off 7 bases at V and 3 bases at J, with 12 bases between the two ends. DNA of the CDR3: TGTGCCAGCACGGATAGGGGAGACACTGAAGCTTTCTTT. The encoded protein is CASTDRGDTEAFF.

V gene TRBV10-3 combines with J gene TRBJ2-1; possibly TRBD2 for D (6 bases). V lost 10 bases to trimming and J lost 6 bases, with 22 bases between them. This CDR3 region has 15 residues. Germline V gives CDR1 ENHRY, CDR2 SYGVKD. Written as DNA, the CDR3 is TGTGCCACATGGGACTCGGGGAATGGCGGCAATGAGCAGTTCTTC. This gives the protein CATWDSGNGGNEQFF.

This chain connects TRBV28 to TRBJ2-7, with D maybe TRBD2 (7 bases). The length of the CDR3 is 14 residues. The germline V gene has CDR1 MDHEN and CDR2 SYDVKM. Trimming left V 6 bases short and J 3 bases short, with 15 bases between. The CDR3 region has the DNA TGTGCCAGCAGGGAGGGGGGGACAAGCTACGAGCAGTACTTC. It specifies CASREGGTSYEQYF.

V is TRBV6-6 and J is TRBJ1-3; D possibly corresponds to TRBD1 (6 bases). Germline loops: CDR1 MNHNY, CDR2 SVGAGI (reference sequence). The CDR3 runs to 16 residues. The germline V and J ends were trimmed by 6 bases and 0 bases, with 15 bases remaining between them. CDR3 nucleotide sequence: TGTGCCAGCAGCGCAACCGGACAGTACTCTGGAAACACCATATATTTT. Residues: CASSATGQYSGNTIYF.

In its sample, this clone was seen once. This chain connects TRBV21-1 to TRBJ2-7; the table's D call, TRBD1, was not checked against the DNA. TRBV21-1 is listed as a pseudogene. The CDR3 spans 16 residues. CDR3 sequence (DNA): TGTGCCAGCAGCAAAGAGGGGCAGGGGGTTGAATACGAGCAGTACTTC. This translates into CASSKEGQGVEYEQYF.

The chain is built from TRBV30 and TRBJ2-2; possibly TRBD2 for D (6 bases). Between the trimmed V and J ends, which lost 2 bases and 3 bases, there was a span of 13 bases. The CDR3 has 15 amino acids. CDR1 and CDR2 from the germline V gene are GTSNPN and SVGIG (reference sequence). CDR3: CAWSRRRVDTGELFF. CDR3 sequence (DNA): TGTGCCTGGAGTCGGCGGAGGGTGGACACCGGGGAGCTGTTTTTT.

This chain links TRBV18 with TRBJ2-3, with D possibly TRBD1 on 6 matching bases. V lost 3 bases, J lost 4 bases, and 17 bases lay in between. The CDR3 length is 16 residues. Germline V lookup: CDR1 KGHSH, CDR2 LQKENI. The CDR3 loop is CASSPRGARQADTQYF. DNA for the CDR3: TGTGCCAGCTCACCCCGGGGAGCCAGACAGGCAGATACGCAGTATTTT.

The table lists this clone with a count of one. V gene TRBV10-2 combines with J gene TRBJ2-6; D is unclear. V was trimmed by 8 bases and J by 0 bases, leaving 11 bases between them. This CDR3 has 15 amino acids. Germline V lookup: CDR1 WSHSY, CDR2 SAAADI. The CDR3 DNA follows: TGCGCCAGCTCCTCTCCTAGCTCTGGGGCCAACGTCCTGACTTTC. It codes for CASSSPSSGANVLTF.

CDR3 bases: TGTGCCAGCAGCGTAGTCGGCCTGGTCGGCGGGTACAATGAGCAGTTCTTC. Its protein is CASSVVGLVGGYNEQFF. This rearrangement joins TRBV9 to TRBJ2-1; tentatively, D is TRBD2 (5 bases). Germline CDR1 is SGDLS and CDR2 is YYNGEE. Trimming stripped 0 bases from V and 4 bases from J, with 17 bases between. The CDR3 is 17 amino acids.

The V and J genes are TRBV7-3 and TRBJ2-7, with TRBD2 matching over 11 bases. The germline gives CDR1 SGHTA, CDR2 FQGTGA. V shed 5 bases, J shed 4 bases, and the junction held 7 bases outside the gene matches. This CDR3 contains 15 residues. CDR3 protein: CASSPTLAGVYEQYF. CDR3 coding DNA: TGTGCCAGCAGCCCAACACTAGCGGGAGTTTACGAGCAGTACTTC.

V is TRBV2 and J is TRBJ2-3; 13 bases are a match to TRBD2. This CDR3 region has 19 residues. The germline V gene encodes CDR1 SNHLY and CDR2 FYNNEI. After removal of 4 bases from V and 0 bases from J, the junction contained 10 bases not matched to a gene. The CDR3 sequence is CASSALGLAGVTSTDTQYF. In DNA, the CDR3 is TGTGCCAGCAGTGCCCTCGGACTAGCGGGAGTCACTAGCACAGATACGCAGTATTTT. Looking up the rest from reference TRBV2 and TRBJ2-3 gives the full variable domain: EPEVTQTPSHQVTQMGQEVILRCVPISNHLYFYWYRQILGQKVEFLVSFYNNEISEKSEIFDDQFSVERPDGSNFTLKIRSTKLEDSAMYFCASSALGLAGVTSTDTQYFGPGTRLTVL.

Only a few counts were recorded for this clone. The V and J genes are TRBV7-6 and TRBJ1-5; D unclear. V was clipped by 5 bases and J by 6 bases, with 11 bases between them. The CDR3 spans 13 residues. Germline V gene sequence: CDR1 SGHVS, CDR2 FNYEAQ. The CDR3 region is CASSANLGQPQHF. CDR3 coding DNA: TGTGCCAGCAGCGCCAACCTCGGTCAGCCCCAGCATTTT.

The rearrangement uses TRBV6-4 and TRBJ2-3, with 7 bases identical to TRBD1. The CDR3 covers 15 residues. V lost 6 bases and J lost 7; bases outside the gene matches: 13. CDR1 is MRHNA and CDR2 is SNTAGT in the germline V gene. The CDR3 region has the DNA TGTGCCAGCAGACCAGACAGGGCGGGTGGATATACGCAGTATTTT. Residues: CASRPDRAGGYTQYF.

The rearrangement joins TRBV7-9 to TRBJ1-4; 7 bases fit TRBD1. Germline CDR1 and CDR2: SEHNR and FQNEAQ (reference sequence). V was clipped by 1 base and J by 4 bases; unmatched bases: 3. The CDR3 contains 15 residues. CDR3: CASSLETGNNEKLFF. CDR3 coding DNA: TGTGCCAGCAGCTTAGAGACAGGGAATAATGAAAAACTGTTTTTT. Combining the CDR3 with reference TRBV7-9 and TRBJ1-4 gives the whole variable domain DTGVSQNPRHKITKRGQNVTFRCDPISEHNRLYWYRQTLGQGPEFLTYFQNEAQLEKSRLLSDRFSAERPKGSFSTLEIQRTEQGDSAMYLCASSLETGNNEKLFFGSGTQLSVL.

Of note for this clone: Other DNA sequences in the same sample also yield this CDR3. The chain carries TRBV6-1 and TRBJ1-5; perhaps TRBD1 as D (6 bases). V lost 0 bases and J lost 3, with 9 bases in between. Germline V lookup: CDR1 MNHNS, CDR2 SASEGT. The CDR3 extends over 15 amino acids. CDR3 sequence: CASSEAGGINQPQHF. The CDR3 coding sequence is TGTGCCAGCAGTGAAGCAGGGGGTATCAATCAGCCCCAGCATTTT.

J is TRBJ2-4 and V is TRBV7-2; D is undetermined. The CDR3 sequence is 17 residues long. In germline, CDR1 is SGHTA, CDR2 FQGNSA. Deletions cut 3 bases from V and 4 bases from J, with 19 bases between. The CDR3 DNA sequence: TGTGCCAGCAGCTTCCAACGCCGTACAGCGTCAAAAAACATTCAGTACTTC. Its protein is CASSFQRRTASKNIQYF.

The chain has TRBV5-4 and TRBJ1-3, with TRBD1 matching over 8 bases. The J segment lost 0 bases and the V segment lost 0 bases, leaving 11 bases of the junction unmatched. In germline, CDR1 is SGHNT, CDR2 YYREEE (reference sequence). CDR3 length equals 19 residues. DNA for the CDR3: TGTGCCAGCAGCTTGGGAGCAGGGGGCGCAGGAGGCTCTGGAAACACCATATATTTT. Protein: CASSLGAGGAGGSGNTIYF.

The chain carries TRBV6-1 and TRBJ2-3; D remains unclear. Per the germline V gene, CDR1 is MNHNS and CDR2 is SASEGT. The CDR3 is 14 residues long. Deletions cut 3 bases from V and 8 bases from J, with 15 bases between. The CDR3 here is CASSEAHGFGTQYF. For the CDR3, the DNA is TGTGCCAGCAGTGAGGCTCACGGATTTGGTACGCAGTATTTT.

The chain's CDR3 is CASSERHDYGYTF. The CDR3 region has the DNA TGTGCCAGCAGTGAAAGGCACGACTATGGCTACACCTTC. The chain links TRBV6-1 to TRBJ1-2; D is unclear. In germline, CDR1 is MNHNS, CDR2 SASEGT. The length of the CDR3 is 13 residues. V lost 2 bases to trimming and J lost 3 bases, with 7 bases between them.

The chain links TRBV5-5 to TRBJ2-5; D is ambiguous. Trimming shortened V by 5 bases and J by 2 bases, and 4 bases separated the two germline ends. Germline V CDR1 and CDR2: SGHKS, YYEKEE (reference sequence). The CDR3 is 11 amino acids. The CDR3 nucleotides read TGTGCCAGCAGTTATCAAGAGACCCAGTACTTC. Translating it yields CASSYQETQYF.

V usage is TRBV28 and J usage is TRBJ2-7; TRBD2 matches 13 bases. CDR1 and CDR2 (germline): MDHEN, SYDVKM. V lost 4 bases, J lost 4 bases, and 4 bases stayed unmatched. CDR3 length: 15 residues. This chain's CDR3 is CASSSAGLAGYEQYF. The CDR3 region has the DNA TGTGCCAGCAGTTCCGCGGGACTAGCGGGATACGAGCAGTACTTC.

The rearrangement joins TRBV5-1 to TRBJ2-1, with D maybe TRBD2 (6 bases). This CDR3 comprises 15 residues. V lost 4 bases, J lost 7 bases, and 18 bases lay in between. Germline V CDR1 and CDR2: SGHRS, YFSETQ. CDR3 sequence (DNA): TGCGCCAGCAGCGAAGGGACTTGGGGTCGGAATGAGCAGTTCTTC. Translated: CASSEGTWGRNEQFF.

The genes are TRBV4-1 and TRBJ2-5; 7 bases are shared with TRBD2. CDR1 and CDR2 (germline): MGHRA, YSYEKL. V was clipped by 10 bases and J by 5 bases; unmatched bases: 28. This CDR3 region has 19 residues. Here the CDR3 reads CANYHAGCVRALSGETQYF. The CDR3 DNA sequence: TGCGCCAACTACCACGCGGGGTGTGTAAGAGCCCTTAGCGGGGAGACCCAGTACTTC.

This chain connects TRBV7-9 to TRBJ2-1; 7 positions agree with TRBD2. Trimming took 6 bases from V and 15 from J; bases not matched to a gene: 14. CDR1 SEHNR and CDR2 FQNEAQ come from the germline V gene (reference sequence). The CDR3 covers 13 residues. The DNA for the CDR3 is TGTGCCAGCAGGCCTGGGGGAGGGCCTGTTACGTTCTTC. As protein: CASRPGGGPVTFF.

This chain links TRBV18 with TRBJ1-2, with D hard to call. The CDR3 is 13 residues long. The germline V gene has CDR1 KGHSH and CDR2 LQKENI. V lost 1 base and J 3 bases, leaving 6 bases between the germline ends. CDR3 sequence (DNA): TGTGCCAGCTCACCACTAAGTGACTATGGCTACACCTTC. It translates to CASSPLSDYGYTF.

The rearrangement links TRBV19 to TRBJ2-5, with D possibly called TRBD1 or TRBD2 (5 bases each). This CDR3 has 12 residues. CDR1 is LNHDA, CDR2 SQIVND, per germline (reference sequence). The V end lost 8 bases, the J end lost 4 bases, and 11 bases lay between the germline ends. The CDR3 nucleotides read TGTGCCAGTGTAGGGGCGGGAGAGACCCAGTACTTC. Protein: CASVGAGETQYF.

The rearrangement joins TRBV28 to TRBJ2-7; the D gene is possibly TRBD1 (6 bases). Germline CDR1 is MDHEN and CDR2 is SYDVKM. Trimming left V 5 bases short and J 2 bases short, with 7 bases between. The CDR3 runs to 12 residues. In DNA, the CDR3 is TGTGCCAGCAGTGGACAGCCCTACGAGCAGTACTTC. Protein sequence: CASSGQPYEQYF.